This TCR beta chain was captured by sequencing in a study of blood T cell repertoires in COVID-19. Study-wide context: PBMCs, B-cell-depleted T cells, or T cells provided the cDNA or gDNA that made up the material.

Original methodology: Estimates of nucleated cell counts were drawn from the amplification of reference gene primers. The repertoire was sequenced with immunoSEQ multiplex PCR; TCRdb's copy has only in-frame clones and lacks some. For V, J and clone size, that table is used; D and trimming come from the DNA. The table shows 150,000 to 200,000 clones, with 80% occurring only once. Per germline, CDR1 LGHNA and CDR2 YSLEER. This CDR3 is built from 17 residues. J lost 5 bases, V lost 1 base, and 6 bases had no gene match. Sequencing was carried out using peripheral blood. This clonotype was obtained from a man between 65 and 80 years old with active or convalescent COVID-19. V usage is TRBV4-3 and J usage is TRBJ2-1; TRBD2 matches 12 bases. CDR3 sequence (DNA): TGCGCCAGCAGCCAAGGCCCCCTAGCGGGGGGGAACAATGAGCAGTTCTTC. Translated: CASSQGPLAGGNNEQFF.